This record looks at one T cell receptor beta chain sequence and its context. Antigen specificity is unknown. These data belong to a study of cytomegalovirus exposure and HLA in healthy donors. Findings and limits, study-wide: Researchers catalogued about 150 TCR beta chains as cytomegalovirus-associated.

Primers included in the PCR were 60 Vbeta and 13 Jbeta primers. Clones were read by immunoSEQ multiplex PCR, and TCRdb kept only the in-frame ones, dropping some. The sample includes some 160,000 clones, about 73% seen only once; the top ten take 2.5% to 3.5%. Per germline, CDR1 SNHLY and CDR2 FYNNEI. The CDR3 runs 15 residues. V was pared by 9 bases and J by 0 bases, with 10 bases of the junction left unmatched. V and J are TRBV2 and TRBJ1-2; 7 positions agree with TRBD1. Input material: PBMCs. This TCR was sampled from a woman in her thirties or forties in good health and CMV-seronegative. CDR3 in DNA: TGTGCCAGTCAAAGACAGGGTAGTCCTAACTATGGCTACACCTTC. Residues: CASQRQGSPNYGYTF.